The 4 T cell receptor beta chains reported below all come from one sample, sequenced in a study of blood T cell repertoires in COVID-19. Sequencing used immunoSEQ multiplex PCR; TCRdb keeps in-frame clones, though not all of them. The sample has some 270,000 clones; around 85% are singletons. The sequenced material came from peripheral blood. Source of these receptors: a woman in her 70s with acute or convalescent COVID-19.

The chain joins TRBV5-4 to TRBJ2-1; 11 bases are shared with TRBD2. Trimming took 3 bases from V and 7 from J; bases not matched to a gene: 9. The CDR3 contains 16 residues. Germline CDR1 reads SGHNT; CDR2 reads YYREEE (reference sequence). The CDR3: CASSSRLAGRGNEQFF. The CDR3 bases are TGTGCCAGCAGCTCCCGACTAGCGGGGAGGGGAAATGAGCAGTTCTTC.

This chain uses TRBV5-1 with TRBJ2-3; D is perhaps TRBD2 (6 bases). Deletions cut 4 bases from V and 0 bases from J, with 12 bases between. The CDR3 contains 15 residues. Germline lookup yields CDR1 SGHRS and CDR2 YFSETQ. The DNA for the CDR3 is TGCGCCAGCAGCCCAGTTGGGGGGAGCACAGATACGCAGTATTTT. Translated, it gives CASSPVGGSTDTQYF.

The CDR3 DNA sequence: TGTGCCTGGAGCCGGGACAGGGGGGGTCTCAGGGCTTTCTTT. It encodes CAWSRDRGGLRAFF. The J gene is TRBJ1-1, the V gene TRBV30, with 11 bases that match TRBD1. The V gene end was trimmed by 3 bases and the J gene end by 11 bases; junction bases not matched to a gene: 11. CDR1 GTSNPN and CDR2 SVGIG come from the germline V gene (reference sequence). This CDR3 region has 14 residues.

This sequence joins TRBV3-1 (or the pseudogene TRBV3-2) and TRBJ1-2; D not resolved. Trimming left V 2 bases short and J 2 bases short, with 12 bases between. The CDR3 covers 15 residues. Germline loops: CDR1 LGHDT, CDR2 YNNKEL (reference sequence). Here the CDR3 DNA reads TGTGCCAGCAGCCAAAGGAGTATTGGAAACTATGGCTACACCTTC. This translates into CASSQRSIGNYGYTF.